This passage covers 26 T cell receptor beta chains from one sample sequenced in a study of T cells in Graves' hyperthyroidism and ophthalmopathy. Researchers amplified the TCR beta CDR3 regions from RNA transcripts. RT-PCR in the first round (using the HTBI primer set) targeted the TCR CDR3. MiXCR, applied by TCRdb to the multiplex PCR reads, yields one record per CDR3 protein. The data contain a few hundred thousand distinct CDR3 sequences, 13% of them seen just once; the ten biggest clones take up less than 10%. The sequencing input was blood. Source of these receptors: a woman aged 18-29 years with Graves' hyperthyroidism.

This clonotype was recorded at least ten times. This chain connects TRBV6-1 to TRBJ2-7; 7 bases align to TRBD1. The CDR3 loop spans 16 amino acids. With V trimmed by 3 bases and J by 1 base, 9 bases remained unmatched. The germline gives CDR1 MNHNS, CDR2 SASEGT. CDR3 sequence (DNA): TGTGCCAGCAGTGAGCGTACGACAGGGTATTCCTACGAGCAGTACTTC. Translation gives CASSERTTGYSYEQYF.

This clonotype was detected ten times or more. The chain joins TRBV28 to TRBJ1-4; D unclear. Germline V gene data show CDR1 as MDHEN and CDR2 as SYDVKM. This CDR3 spans 14 amino acids. V shed 2 bases and J shed 5 bases, with 9 bases lying between them. CDR3 nucleotides: TGTGCCAGCAGTTTAGAAGTGGAGAATGAAAAACTGTTTTTT. It encodes CASSLEVENEKLFF.

This clonotype has ten or more counts. The chain links TRBV6-1 to TRBJ2-5, with a weak D call TRBD2 (5 bases). Trimming removed 6 bases at V and 5 bases at J, with 19 bases between. The CDR3 loop spans 15 amino acids. The germline gives CDR1 MNHNS, CDR2 SASEGT. The CDR3 DNA reads TGTGCCAGCAGCCCCCCCGGGGATAATGTGGAGACCCAGTACTTC. Its protein is CASSPPGDNVETQYF.

This clonotype has ten or more counts. This chain connects TRBV9 to TRBJ2-7, with D unclear. This CDR3 contains 15 residues. V dropped 5 bases and J dropped 3 bases, with 18 bases sitting between them. CDR1 and CDR2 (germline): SGDLS, YYNGEE. The CDR3 loop is CASSRTTETLYEQYF. DNA of the CDR3: TGTGCCAGCAGTCGTACCACAGAAACCCTCTACGAGCAGTACTTC.

This chain joins TRBV9 and TRBJ1-4; 7 nucleotides align to TRBD1. Germline values: CDR1 SGDLS, CDR2 YYNGEE. This CDR3 region has 15 residues. V shed 0 bases, J shed 3 bases, and the junction held 2 bases outside the gene matches. The CDR3 DNA sequence: TGTGCCAGCAGCGTAGAGGGACAGCCTAATGAAAAACTGTTTTTT. Its protein is CASSVEGQPNEKLFF. Filled out from reference TRBV9 and TRBJ1-4, the complete variable domain reads DSGVTQTPKHLITATGQRVTLRCSPRSGDLSVYWYQQSLDQGLQFLIQYYNGEERAKGNILERFSAQQFPDLHSELNLSSLELGDSALYFCASSVEGQPNEKLFFGSGTQLSVL.

The chain carries TRBV12-3 or TRBV12-4 and TRBJ2-1, with D perhaps matching TRBD1 (5 bases). Trimming stripped 6 bases from V and 4 bases from J, with 16 bases between. The CDR3 contains 15 residues. CDR3 sequence: CASSVEGVLYNEQFF. DNA of the CDR3: TGTGCCAGCAGCGTAGAAGGGGTATTGTACAATGAGCAGTTCTTC.

This clonotype was counted at least ten times. The chain employs TRBV6-5 and TRBJ2-7; D remains unclear. The germline V and J ends were trimmed by 2 bases and 5 bases, with 4 bases remaining between them. The V gene's germline CDR1 is MNHEY and CDR2 SVGAGI. There are 11 residues in the CDR3. The CDR3, as DNA: TGTGCCAGCAGTTACGTGGACGAGCAGTACTTC. Amino acid sequence: CASSYVDEQYF.

Worth noting for this clonotype: A much larger clone lies one base from this, so it may be a read error. The chain employs TRBV28 and TRBJ1-1; 7 bases are a match to TRBD1. The CDR3 spans 14 residues. From germline, CDR1 is MDHEN and CDR2 SYDVKM. CDR3 in amino acids: CASGFRQGNTEAFF. CDR3 sequence (DNA): TGTGCCAGCGGTTTCCGACAGGGGAACACTGAAGCTTTCTTT. Together with reference TRBV28 and TRBJ1-1, the CDR3 gives the full variable domain: DVKVTQSSRYLVKRTGEKVFLECVQDMDHENMFWYRQDPGLGLRLIYFSYDVKMKEKGDIPEGYSVSREKKERFSLILESASTNQTSMYLCASGFRQGNTEAFFGQGTRLTVV.

This clonotype was detected ten times or more. The chain uses TRBV5-1 and TRBJ1-2; the D is unclear. This CDR3 is 14 amino acids long. Germline V gene sequence: CDR1 SGHRS, CDR2 YFSETQ. Trimming cost V 0 bases and J 5 bases, with 11 bases left between them. The CDR3 region has the DNA TGCGCCAGCAGCTTGGACGGGTCGGAGTATGGCTACACCTTC. Translation: CASSLDGSEYGYTF.

This clonotype was seen at least ten times. The genes are TRBV28 and TRBJ2-7, with no clear D. Trimming shortened V by 5 bases and J by 0 bases, and 11 bases separated the two germline ends. This CDR3 comprises 14 residues. Germline CDR1 MDHEN, CDR2 SYDVKM. CDR3 residues: CASSRRQSSYEQYF. The CDR3 DNA sequence: TGTGCCAGCAGTCGCCGTCAGAGCTCCTACGAGCAGTACTTC.

This clonotype has a count of ten or more. The chain uses TRBV7-8 and TRBJ2-2; no clear D gene. The CDR3 contains 16 residues. V dropped 3 bases and J dropped 1 base, with 12 bases sitting between them. Germline CDR1 SGHVS, CDR2 FQNEAQ. The CDR3 region is CASSFMRWENTGELFF. In DNA, the CDR3 is TGTGCCAGCAGCTTTATGAGGTGGGAGAACACCGGGGAGCTGTTTTTT.

Details on this clonotype: A much larger clone sits a single nucleotide away, making a read error possible. This chain links TRBV5-1 with TRBJ2-7; the match to TRBD2 covers 7 bases. The CDR3 covers 16 residues. The germline CDR1 and CDR2 sequences are SGHRS and YFSETQ. In DNA, the CDR3 is TGCGCCAGCAGCTTGGCGGGCGGGGGTGGCTCCTACGGGCAGTACTTC. Amino acid sequence: CASSLAGGGGSYGQYF.

This clonotype showed up just a few times. The genes are TRBV5-1 and TRBJ2-7; 8 positions agree with TRBD1. The CDR3 runs to 16 residues. The V gene end was trimmed by 5 bases and the J gene end by 7 bases; junction bases not matched to a gene: 17. CDR1 and CDR2 (germline): SGHRS, YFSETQ. CDR3 in amino acids: CASSPVGGTGVLEQYF. In DNA form, the CDR3 reads TGCGCCAGCAGTCCCGTTGGGGGGACAGGTGTACTAGAGCAGTACTTC.

The chain couples TRBV11-3 to TRBJ2-5; 8 bases map to TRBD2. Trimming took 6 bases from V and 5 from J; bases not matched to a gene: 11. The CDR3 extends over 15 amino acids. The germline V gene encodes CDR1 SGHNT and CDR2 YENEEA. CDR3 amino acids: CASSPLAGLRETQYF. CDR3 DNA sequence: TGTGCCAGCAGTCCCTTAGCGGGGTTACGTGAGACCCAGTACTTC.

V and J are TRBV9 and TRBJ2-7, with TRBD2 identical over 7 bases. The V gene's germline CDR1 is SGDLS and CDR2 YYNGEE. V gave up 2 bases and J gave up 9 bases; unmatched junction bases: 5. The CDR3 covers 12 residues. The CDR3 DNA reads as TGTGCCAGCAGCGTCCCCCCGGGGGGGCAGTACTTC. This codes for CASSVPPGGQYF. Supplemented by reference TRBV9 and TRBJ2-7, the full variable domain reads DSGVTQTPKHLITATGQRVTLRCSPRSGDLSVYWYQQSLDQGLQFLIQYYNGEERAKGNILERFSAQQFPDLHSELNLSSLELGDSALYFCASSVPPGGQYFGPGTRLTVT.

This clonotype was detected many times. The chain employs TRBV7-2 and TRBJ1-3; no clear D gene. The CDR3 sequence is 13 residues long. V was pared by 4 bases and J by 4 bases, with 8 bases between. The germline CDR1 and CDR2 sequences are SGHTA and FQGNSA. CDR3 sequence (DNA): TGTGCCAGCAGCTACAGCCCGGGAAACACCATATATTTT. Protein: CASSYSPGNTIYF.

This clonotype was counted at least ten times. The chain employs TRBV20-1 and TRBJ2-5, with D possibly being TRBD2 (6 bases). The ends were cut back, 5 bases at V and 0 bases at J, with 10 bases in the middle. This CDR3 contains 13 residues. Per the germline V gene, CDR1 is DFQATT and CDR2 is SNEGSKA (reference sequence). CDR3 amino acids: CSASRDYQETQYF. The CDR3 nucleotides read TGCAGTGCTTCCCGGGACTACCAAGAGACCCAGTACTTC.

This clonotype came up many times. The chain carries TRBV29-1 and TRBJ2-5; 11 bases map to TRBD2. Germline loops: CDR1 SQVTM, CDR2 ANQGSEA. Trimming at V came to 3 bases and at J to 4 bases, leaving 13 bases not matched to a gene. The length of the CDR3 is 17 residues. CDR3 residues: CSVERGSSGGPPETQYF. The DNA of the CDR3 is TGCAGCGTTGAGAGGGGGTCTAGCGGGGGGCCTCCAGAGACCCAGTACTTC.

This clonotype was counted between two and nine times. V is TRBV3-2 and J is TRBJ1-6. TRBV3-2 is given as a pseudogene. The CDR3 spans 16 residues. CDR3 coding DNA: TGTGCCACCGCGGGCTATTACATCCCCTATAATTCACCCCTCCACTTT. Translation: CATAGYYIPYNSPLHF.

This clonotype was detected ten times or more. The V call is TRBV11-2, the J call TRBJ2-5; D ambiguous. This CDR3 is 15 amino acids long. The V gene lost 4 bases and the J gene lost 4 bases, with 16 bases spanning the gap. Per germline, CDR1 SGHAT and CDR2 FQNNGV. CDR3 protein: CASSSWTLGRETQYF. As DNA, the CDR3 is TGTGCCAGCAGCTCTTGGACGCTCGGACGAGAGACCCAGTACTTC. The variable domain in full, completed from reference TRBV11-2 and TRBJ2-5, reads EAGVAQSPRYKIIEKRQSVAFWCNPISGHATLYWYQQILGQGPKLLIQFQNNGVVDDSQLPKDRFSAERLKGVDSTLKIQPAKLEDSAVYLCASSSWTLGRETQYFGPGTRLLVL.

This clonotype occurred many times. CDR3 protein: CASTPLEQIGDTQYF. CDR3 bases: TGTGCCAGCACCCCACTGGAGCAAATTGGGGATACGCAGTATTTT. The chain couples TRBV28 to TRBJ2-3; D gene unclear. CDR1 and CDR2 (germline): MDHEN, SYDVKM. Trimming cost V 7 bases and J 6 bases, with 20 bases left between them. The CDR3 totals 15 residues. The full variable domain, in which reference TRBV28 and TRBJ2-3 provide the parts outside the CDR3, is DVKVTQSSRYLVKRTGEKVFLECVQDMDHENMFWYRQDPGLGLRLIYFSYDVKMKEKGDIPEGYSVSREKKERFSLILESASTNQTSMYLCASTPLEQIGDTQYFGPGTRLTVL.

There are many counts of this clonotype. The chain has TRBV6-6 and TRBJ2-7; D is uncertain. The CDR3 runs to 14 residues. V shed 0 bases and J shed 3 bases, with 9 bases lying between them. Germline V gene sequence: CDR1 MNHNY, CDR2 SVGAGI (reference sequence). The CDR3 loop reads CASSYSTGDYEQYF. In DNA, the CDR3 is TGTGCCAGCAGTTACTCGACGGGCGACTACGAGCAGTACTTC.

This clonotype was seen more than once but under ten times. The chain has TRBV4-2 and TRBJ2-1; the D gene is possibly TRBD2 (5 bases). Trimming cost V 2 bases and J 5 bases, with 19 bases left between them. The CDR3 has 17 residues. Germline V lookup: CDR1 LGHNA, CDR2 YNFKEQ. CDR3 amino acids: CASSQRDLLAWNNEQFF. The CDR3 nucleotides are TGTGCCAGCAGCCAAAGGGATCTGCTAGCCTGGAACAATGAGCAGTTCTTC.

There are many counts of this clonotype. The V and J genes are TRBV5-1 and TRBJ1-5, with unresolved D. Germline V gene sequence: CDR1 SGHRS, CDR2 YFSETQ. V shed 4 bases and J shed 7 bases, with 15 bases lying between them. This CDR3 is built from 14 residues. The CDR3 reads CASSLDNPRQPQHF. The CDR3 DNA is TGCGCCAGCAGCCTCGACAATCCGCGGCAGCCCCAGCATTTT.

This clonotype appeared many times. This CDR3 is CASTRDRDGDTQYF. The CDR3 region has the DNA TGTGCCAGCACCAGGGACAGGGACGGAGATACGCAGTATTTT. The chain carries TRBV11-1 and TRBJ2-3; TRBD1 aligns across 9 bases. The V gene end was trimmed by 7 bases and the J gene end by 5 bases; junction bases not matched to a gene: 7. The CDR3 loop spans 14 amino acids. Germline lookup yields CDR1 SGHAT and CDR2 FQDESV (reference sequence).

A few counts support this clonotype. Given a much more abundant clone one base away, this may be a read error. The rearrangement joins TRBV11-2 to TRBJ2-2, with TRBD2 matching 11 bases. This CDR3 is 16 amino acids long. Germline V gene sequence: CDR1 SGHAT, CDR2 FQNNGV. CDR3 coding DNA: TGTGCCAGCAGCTCCGGGACTAGCGGCTCGGGCGGGAAGCTGTTTTTT. As protein: CASSSGTSGSGGKLFF.